The clone carrying this T cell receptor (beta chain) was recorded once. The data stem from a study of blood T cell repertoires in COVID-19. Living in about 25 US areas, the participants were between roughly 18 and 89 years of age. This CDR3 has 15 amino acids. Germline V gives CDR1 LNHDA, CDR2 SQIVND (reference sequence). Trimming shortened V by 0 bases and J by 3 bases, and 9 bases separated the two germline ends. How the authors handled the data: Estimation of nucleated cell counts relied on the amplification of reference gene primers. The data were produced by immunoSEQ multiplex PCR, yet TCRdb's version contains in-frame clones alone and is incomplete. That table is the source of V, J and clone size, and D and trimming were worked out from the DNA. The repertoire holds about 400,000 clones, with approximately 86% as singletons.

The chain combines TRBV19 with TRBJ1-5; a weak D match, TRBD1 (5 bases). This receptor was identified in a woman aged 40 to 50 with acute COVID-19. Input material: PBMCs or T cells enriched from blood (not recorded which). The CDR3 coding sequence is TGTGCCAGTAGTATAGATGGAGGGGACAATCAGCCCCAGCATTTT. Translating it yields CASSIDGGDNQPQHF.